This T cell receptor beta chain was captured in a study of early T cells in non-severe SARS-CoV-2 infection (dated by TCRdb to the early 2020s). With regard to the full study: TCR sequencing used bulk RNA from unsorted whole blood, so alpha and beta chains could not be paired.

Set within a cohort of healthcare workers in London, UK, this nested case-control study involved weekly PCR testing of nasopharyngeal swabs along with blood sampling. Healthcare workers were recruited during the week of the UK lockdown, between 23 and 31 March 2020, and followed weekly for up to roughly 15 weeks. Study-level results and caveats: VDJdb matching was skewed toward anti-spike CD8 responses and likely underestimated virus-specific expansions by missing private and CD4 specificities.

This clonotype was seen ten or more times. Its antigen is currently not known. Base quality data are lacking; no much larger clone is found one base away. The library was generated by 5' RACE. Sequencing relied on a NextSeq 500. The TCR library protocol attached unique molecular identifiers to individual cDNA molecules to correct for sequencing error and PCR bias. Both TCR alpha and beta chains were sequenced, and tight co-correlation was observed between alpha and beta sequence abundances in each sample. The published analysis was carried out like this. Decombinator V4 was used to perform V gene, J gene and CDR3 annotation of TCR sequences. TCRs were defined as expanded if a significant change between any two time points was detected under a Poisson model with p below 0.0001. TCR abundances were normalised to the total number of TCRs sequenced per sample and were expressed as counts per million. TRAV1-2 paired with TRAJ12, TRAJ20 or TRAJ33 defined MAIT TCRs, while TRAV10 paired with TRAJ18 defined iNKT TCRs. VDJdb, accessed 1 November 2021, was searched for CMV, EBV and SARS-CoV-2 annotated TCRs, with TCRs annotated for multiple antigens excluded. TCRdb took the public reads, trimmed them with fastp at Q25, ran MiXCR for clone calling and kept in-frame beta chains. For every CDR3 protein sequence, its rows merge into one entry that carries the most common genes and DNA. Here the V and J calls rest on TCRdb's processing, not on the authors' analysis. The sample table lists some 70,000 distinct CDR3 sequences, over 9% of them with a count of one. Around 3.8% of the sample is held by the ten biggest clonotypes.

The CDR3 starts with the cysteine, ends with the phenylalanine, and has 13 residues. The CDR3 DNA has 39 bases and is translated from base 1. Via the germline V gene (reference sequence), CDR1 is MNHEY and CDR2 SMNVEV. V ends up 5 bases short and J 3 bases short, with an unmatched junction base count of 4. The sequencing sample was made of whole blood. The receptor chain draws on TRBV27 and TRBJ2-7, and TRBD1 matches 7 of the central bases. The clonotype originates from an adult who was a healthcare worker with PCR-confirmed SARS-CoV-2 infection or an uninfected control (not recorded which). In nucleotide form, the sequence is TGTGCCAGCAGTCCATGGGACAGCTACGAGCAGTACTTC. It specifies CASSPWDSYEQYF.